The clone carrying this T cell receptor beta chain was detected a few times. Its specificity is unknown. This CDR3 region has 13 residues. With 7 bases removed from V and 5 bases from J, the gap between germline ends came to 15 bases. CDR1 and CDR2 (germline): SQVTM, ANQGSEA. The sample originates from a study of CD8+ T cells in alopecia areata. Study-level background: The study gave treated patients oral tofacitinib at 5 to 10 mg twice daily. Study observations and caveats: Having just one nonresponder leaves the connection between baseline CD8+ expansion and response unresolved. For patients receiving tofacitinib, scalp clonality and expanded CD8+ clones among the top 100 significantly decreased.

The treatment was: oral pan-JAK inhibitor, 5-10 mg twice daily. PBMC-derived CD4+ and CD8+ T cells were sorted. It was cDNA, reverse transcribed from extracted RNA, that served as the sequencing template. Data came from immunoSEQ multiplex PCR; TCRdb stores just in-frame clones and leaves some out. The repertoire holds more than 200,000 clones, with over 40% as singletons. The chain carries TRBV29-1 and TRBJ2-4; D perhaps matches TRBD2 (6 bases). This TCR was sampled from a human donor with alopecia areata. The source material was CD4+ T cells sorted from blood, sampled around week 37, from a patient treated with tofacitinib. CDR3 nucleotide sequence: TGCAGCGGGGGGGATTGGAGAGAAAACATTCAGTACTTC. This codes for CSGGDWRENIQYF.